The 26 T cell receptor beta chains given below trace back to one sample, sequenced in a study of cytomegalovirus exposure and HLA in healthy donors (dated by TCRdb to the late 2010s). Receptor libraries were prepared by the immunoSEQ multiplex PCR assay. A mixture of 60 forward primers for TCR Vbeta segments and 13 reverse primers for TCR Jbeta segments was used in the multiplex PCR. What TCRdb holds here is the immuneACCESS table cut down to in-frame rearrangements. Part of the clones is not present; checked against another copy, under half of the missing clones reflect an unresolved V gene, and the others are unexplained. This sample has roughly 100,000 clones in its table, and about two thirds of those were observed once. The leading ten clones occupy less than 0.95% of the sample. What was sequenced was PBMCs. The source of these receptors is a boy between 5 and 17 years old in good health and CMV-seronegative.

The CDR3: CASSSRGTDYGYTF. CDR3 nucleotides: TGTGCCAGCAGCTCCCGAGGTACGGACTATGGCTACACCTTC. This chain uses TRBV5-4 with TRBJ1-2; D is undetermined. Trimming shortened V by 3 bases and J by 3 bases, and 12 bases separated the two germline ends. The length of the CDR3 is 14 residues. Germline CDR1 SGHNT, CDR2 YYREEE (reference sequence).

In this sample, this clone turned up a few times. The chain combines TRBV4-2 with TRBJ2-7, with D unclear. V shed 0 bases and J shed 1 base, with 19 bases lying between them. The CDR3 length is 18 residues. From germline, CDR1 is LGHNA and CDR2 YNFKEQ. In nucleotides, the CDR3 is TGTGCCAGCAGCCAAGATGGCCTAGTGGGTGGTGGTTCCTACGAGCAGTACTTC. Its protein product is CASSQDGLVGGGSYEQYF.

As concerns this clone: Other DNA sequences in this specimen translate into the identical CDR3. The chain employs TRBV27 and TRBJ2-5; 10 bases agree with TRBD2. CDR3 length: 14 residues. CDR1 is MNHEY, CDR2 SMNVEV, per germline (reference sequence). V lost 5 bases and J lost 4; bases outside the gene matches: 4. CDR3 DNA: TGTGCCAGCAGTGCAGCGGGAGGGCTAGAGACCCAGTACTTC. It yields the protein CASSAAGGLETQYF.

This chain links TRBV5-6 with TRBJ1-3; D uncertain. Trimming cost V 1 base and J 2 bases, with 13 bases left between them. This CDR3 contains 16 residues. In germline, CDR1 is SGHDT, CDR2 YYEEEE. In nucleotides, the CDR3 is TGTGCCAGCAGCTTGTCTCTGCGAGTAGCTGGAAACACCATATATTTT. This encodes CASSLSLRVAGNTIYF.

This clone has more than one count but fewer than ten. The chain joins TRBV9 to TRBJ1-2; 9 nucleotides align to TRBD1. V gave up 0 bases and J gave up 7 bases; unmatched junction bases: 7. Per the germline V gene, CDR1 is SGDLS and CDR2 is YYNGEE. This CDR3 is 15 amino acids long. CDR3 nucleotides: TGTGCCAGCAGCGTAGCCGGGACAGGGCTCCTTGGCTACACCTTC. Residues: CASSVAGTGLLGYTF.

The V gene is TRBV28, the J gene TRBJ1-1; D unclear. Trimming cost V 3 bases and J 7 bases, with 9 bases left between them. The CDR3 is made up of 12 amino acids. Germline-derived CDR1 and CDR2 are MDHEN and SYDVKM. CDR3 DNA sequence: TGTGCCAGCAGTTTGCAGAGGCTTGAAGCTTTCTTT. It specifies CASSLQRLEAFF. Looking up the rest from reference TRBV28 and TRBJ1-1 gives the full variable domain: DVKVTQSSRYLVKRTGEKVFLECVQDMDHENMFWYRQDPGLGLRLIYFSYDVKMKEKGDIPEGYSVSREKKERFSLILESASTNQTSMYLCASSLQRLEAFFGQGTRLTVV.

The V gene is TRBV7-8, the J gene TRBJ2-7, with D tentatively TRBD1 (8 bases). V was trimmed by 1 base and J by 3 bases, leaving 19 bases between them. This CDR3 has 17 amino acids. Germline values: CDR1 SGHVS, CDR2 FQNEAQ. CDR3 sequence reads: CASSLENTGGQDYEQYF. The CDR3 region has the DNA TGTGCCAGCAGCTTAGAAAACACGGGGGGACAGGACTACGAGCAGTACTTC.

The chain carries TRBV18 and TRBJ2-7; 9 nucleotides agree with TRBD1. J gave up 6 bases and V 3 bases, and 6 bases lay outside the gene matches. The CDR3 spans 14 residues. The germline V gene encodes CDR1 KGHSH and CDR2 LQKENI. The CDR3 DNA reads as TGTGCCAGCTCACCGCGGGGGACAGGGTCCGAGCAGTACTTC. Amino acid sequence: CASSPRGTGSEQYF.

The V gene is TRBV28, the J gene TRBJ1-6; D is undetermined. Germline CDR1 reads MDHEN; CDR2 reads SYDVKM. V was cut by 11 bases and J by 7 bases, with 21 bases left in between. CDR3 length: 15 residues. The CDR3 DNA sequence: TGTGCCGGAGGGTGGGGAGACGCCACAAATTCACCCCTCCACTTT. Its translation is CAGGWGDATNSPLHF. The full variable domain, completed using reference TRBV28 and TRBJ1-6, is DVKVTQSSRYLVKRTGEKVFLECVQDMDHENMFWYRQDPGLGLRLIYFSYDVKMKEKGDIPEGYSVSREKKERFSLILESASTNQTSMYLCAGGWGDATNSPLHFGNGTRLTVT.

J is TRBJ1-2 and V is TRBV5-6; the D gene is possibly TRBD1 (5 bases). CDR3 length equals 15 residues. The V end was cut by 0 bases, the J end by 3 bases, with 12 bases between. Germline V gives CDR1 SGHDT, CDR2 YYEEEE. CDR3 protein: CASSLVGGMDYGYTF. CDR3 sequence (DNA): TGTGCCAGCAGCTTGGTGGGGGGGATGGACTATGGCTACACCTTC.

This chain connects TRBV30 to TRBJ2-1; 7 nucleotides agree with TRBD2. This CDR3 has 15 residues. V lost 0 bases, J lost 4 bases, and 6 bases stayed unmatched. The germline V gene has CDR1 GTSNPN and CDR2 SVGIG (reference sequence). The CDR3 loop is CAWSVLSGTYNEQFF. The CDR3 DNA reads TGTGCCTGGAGTGTACTGAGCGGGACTTACAATGAGCAGTTCTTC.

The chain uses TRBV27 and TRBJ1-5, with D hard to call. The CDR3 is 14 residues long. V dropped 3 bases and J dropped 1 base, with 7 bases sitting between them. CDR1 MNHEY and CDR2 SMNVEV come from the germline V gene (reference sequence). The CDR3 bases are TGTGCCAGCAGTTTGTGGGCCAGCAATCAGCCCCAGCATTTT. As protein: CASSLWASNQPQHF.

Only one count was recorded for this clone. This chain joins TRBV7-6 and TRBJ2-1; D gene unclear. Germline V CDR1 and CDR2: SGHVS, FNYEAQ. With 3 bases removed from V and 5 bases from J, the gap between germline ends came to 5 bases. This CDR3 contains 12 residues. The CDR3 sequence: CASSLSDNEQFF. For the CDR3, the DNA is TGTGCCAGCAGCTTGAGTGACAATGAGCAGTTCTTC.

This rearrangement joins TRBV11-3 to TRBJ2-7, with D perhaps matching TRBD2 (6 bases). From germline, CDR1 is SGHNT and CDR2 YENEEA. CDR3 length: 15 residues. V was clipped by 5 bases and J by 2 bases, with 16 bases between them. CDR3 DNA sequence: TGTGCCAGCAGCCTAGGGGACTTCGGAACCTACGAGCAGTACTTC. Its protein product is CASSLGDFGTYEQYF.

This clone was seen only once. V is TRBV5-1 and J is TRBJ2-5, with 7 bases fitting TRBD1. The ends lost 4 bases at V and 5 bases at J; junction bases unmatched: 11. The CDR3 loop spans 15 amino acids. From germline, CDR1 is SGHRS and CDR2 YFSETQ. CDR3: CASSPGQVGAETQYF. The CDR3 DNA reads TGCGCCAGCAGCCCTGGACAGGTAGGCGCGGAGACCCAGTACTTC.

The rearrangement joins TRBV20-1 to TRBJ1-5; no clear D. The CDR3 runs to 10 residues. V lost 1 base and J lost 8, with 3 bases in between. CDR1 DFQATT and CDR2 SNEGSKA come from the germline V gene (reference sequence). CDR3 nucleotides: TGCAGTGCTAGAGCCGAGCCCCAGCATTTT. Amino acids: CSARAEPQHF.

The V and J genes are TRBV29-1 and TRBJ2-7, with D tentatively TRBD1 (5 bases). The CDR3 has 14 residues. CDR1 is SQVTM and CDR2 is ANQGSEA in the germline V gene. Trimming took 6 bases from V and 0 from J, leaving 15 bases between them. CDR3 sequence: CSVADSTSSYEQYF. DNA for the CDR3: TGCAGCGTGGCAGACAGCACCTCCTCCTACGAGCAGTACTTC.

The CDR3 loop reads CATSRGSSGTGWIRWESYTF. CDR3 coding DNA: TGTGCCACCAGCAGAGGATCCTCCGGGACAGGGTGGATTAGGTGGGAGAGCTACACCTTC. The chain couples TRBV15 to TRBJ1-2; TRBD1 agrees at 9 bases. The V gene's germline CDR1 is LNHNV and CDR2 YYDKDF (reference sequence). CDR3 length: 20 residues. J gave up 9 bases and V 1 base, and 24 bases lay outside the gene matches.

The chain links TRBV28 to TRBJ2-7; the match to TRBD2 covers 8 bases. Germline CDR1 reads MDHEN; CDR2 reads SYDVKM. The CDR3 runs 15 residues. V lost 7 bases to trimming and J lost 3 bases; unmatched junction nucleotides: 11. The CDR3, as DNA: TGTGCCAGCACGGCGGGGGGACTAACCTACTACGAGCAGTACTTC. Encoded protein: CASTAGGLTYYEQYF.

The gene calls are TRBV10-3 and TRBJ1-5; TRBD1 matches 7 bases. Germline CDR1 and CDR2: ENHRY and SYGVKD. This CDR3 region has 14 residues. V shed 3 bases, J shed 3 bases, and the junction held 2 bases outside the gene matches. The CDR3 bases are TGTGCCATCAGTGAACAGGGGTTCAATCAGCCCCAGCATTTT. It encodes CAISEQGFNQPQHF.

J is TRBJ1-6 and V is TRBV28; possibly TRBD1 for D (5 bases). The V gene's germline CDR1 is MDHEN and CDR2 SYDVKM. This CDR3 is 16 amino acids long. V was clipped by 1 base and J by 6 bases, with 13 bases between them. CDR3 DNA sequence: TGTGCCAGCAGTTTATCCCCGGGGGGTCGTAATTCACCCCTCCACTTT. It specifies CASSLSPGGRNSPLHF.

This sequence joins TRBV2 and TRBJ1-5; D is uncertain. The V end was cut by 3 bases, the J end by 0 bases, with 12 bases between. The CDR3 totals 16 residues. The V gene's germline CDR1 is SNHLY and CDR2 FYNNEI. The CDR3 loop is CASSERGIYSNQPQHF. CDR3 bases: TGTGCCAGCAGTGAGCGAGGCATTTATAGCAATCAGCCCCAGCATTTT.

The genes are TRBV9 and TRBJ2-7; maybe TRBD1 (6 bases). V was cut by 0 bases and J by 7 bases, with 8 bases left in between. The germline CDR1 and CDR2 sequences are SGDLS and YYNGEE. CDR3 length: 12 amino acids. The CDR3 bases are TGTGCCAGCAGCGTAGCAGGGGCAGAGCAGTACTTC. Translated, it gives CASSVAGAEQYF.

This clone was picked up a small number of times. The V call is TRBV10-1, the J call TRBJ2-1, with 10 bases that match TRBD2. The germline CDR1 and CDR2 sequences are WNHNN and SYGVQD (reference sequence). There are 16 residues in the CDR3. Unmatched junction bases numbered 3, after V lost 2 bases and J lost 2 bases. Here the CDR3 reads CASSEVTSGAYNEQFF. CDR3 bases: TGCGCCAGCAGTGAGGTAACTAGCGGGGCCTACAATGAGCAGTTCTTC.

The chain carries TRBV28 and TRBJ1-1, with 8 bases lining up with TRBD1. Unmatched junction bases numbered 4, after V lost 5 bases and J lost 2 bases. This CDR3 is built from 14 residues. CDR1 is MDHEN, CDR2 SYDVKM, per germline. The CDR3 sequence is CASSGQGLNTEAFF. The CDR3 DNA is TGTGCCAGCAGTGGACAGGGATTAAACACTGAAGCTTTCTTT.

This rearrangement joins TRBV7-2 to TRBJ2-3; D may be TRBD2 (7 bases). CDR3 length: 14 residues. Germline assignment: CDR1 SGHTA and CDR2 FQGNSA. V was clipped by 3 bases and J by 5 bases, with 12 bases between them. The CDR3 DNA is TGTGCCAGCAGCTTTCGGGGGGCTCTAGATACGCAGTATTTT. It is translated as CASSFRGALDTQYF. Using reference TRBV7-2 and TRBJ2-3 for the parts outside the CDR3, the full variable domain is GAGVSQSPSNKVTEKGKDVELRCDPISGHTALYWYRQSLGQGLEFLIYFQGNSAPDKSGLPSDRFSAERTGGSVSTLTIQRTQQEDSAVYLCASSFRGALDTQYFGPGTRLTVL.